This TCR beta chain is from a study of blood T cell repertoires in COVID-19. Turning to the study itself: COVID-19 samples from acute and convalescent phases originated in the United States, Italy and Spain. T cells, B-cell-depleted T cells, or PBMCs supplied cDNA or gDNA.

Between the trimmed V and J ends, which lost 3 bases and 2 bases, there was a span of 13 bases. CDR3 length: 15 residues. The germline gives CDR1 SGHAT, CDR2 FQNNGV. Per the authors' pipeline: Nucleated cell counts were estimated from reference gene primer amplification. Data came from immunoSEQ multiplex PCR; TCRdb stores just in-frame clones and leaves some out. V and J calls and clone size come straight from that table; D and trimming were deduced from the DNA. In the table there are around 100,000 clones, roughly 90% of which are singletons. The clonotype was recovered from a man aged 55 to 70 with COVID-19, enrolled during active disease. The sequenced sample was peripheral blood. The gene calls are TRBV11-2 and TRBJ2-5; no clear D. The DNA of the CDR3 is TGTGCCAGCAGCTTTAACCGGGTTCCTCAAGAGACCCAGTACTTC. Encoded protein: CASSFNRVPQETQYF.